A selection of T cell receptor beta chains follows, all from one sample in a study of blood T cell repertoires in COVID-19. This table comes from immunoSEQ multiplex PCR, and its TCRdb copy is limited to in-frame clones, with some not included. The table includes 200,000 or so clones, roughly nine tenths detected once. Sequenced material: PBMCs or T cells enriched from blood (not recorded which). These receptors all stem from a man aged 25 to 40 who had recovered from COVID-19. Both conserved end residues are part of each CDR3. A D gene is named only where the DNA matches it firmly. The size field is filled for only some rows; it gives once, few, many or a size class.

TRBD1	TRBV6-5	TRBJ2-6	-	TGTGCCAGCGGGGGGACAGGGGCTGGGGCCAACGTCCTGACTTTC	CASGGTGAGANVLTF
TRBD1	TRBV6-5	TRBJ2-3	-	TGTGCCAGCAGCCAAAGCCGGGACAGGGAGTTGGGGCAGTATTTT	CASSQSRDRELGQYF
TRBD1	TRBV5-1	TRBJ2-1	-	TGCGCCAGCAGCTTCCTCACAGGGGGAACTAGTGAGCAGTTCTTC	CASSFLTGGTSEQFF
-	TRBV7-3	TRBJ1-6	-	TGTGCCAGCAGCTTAGGTATTACTGAGTCGACACCCCTCCACTTT	CASSLGITESTPLHF
TRBD1	TRBV28	TRBJ2-5	-	TGTGCCAGCAGATCCTGGGACAGGGAGGGAGAGACCCAGTACTTC	CASRSWDREGETQYF
TRBD2	TRBV6-5	TRBJ2-7	once	TGTGCCAGTGCATTAGGGACCGGCGGGAGTCGTCAGCAGTACTTC	CASALGTGGSRQQYF
-	TRBV7-3	TRBJ2-3	-	TGTGCCAGCAGCCCTGGGAGAACAGATACGCAGTATTTT	CASSPGRTDTQYF
-	TRBV30	TRBJ1-2	-	TGTGCCTCTGATCTAGGCGGCTACACCTTC	CASDLGGYTF
-	TRBV19	TRBJ1-2	-	TGTGCCAGTAGTATTCAGGGCCGGGGCTACACCTTC	CASSIQGRGYTF
TRBD2	TRBV27	TRBJ2-1	-	TGTGCCAGCACCCCGGGAGGGTGGGGGGGTGAGCAGTTCTTC	CASTPGGWGGEQFF
-	TRBV7-9	TRBJ2-2	-	TGTGCCAGCAGCTTGCGGGCAGGGAACACCGGGGAGCTGTTTTTT	CASSLRAGNTGELFF
-	TRBV12-3/TRBV12-4	TRBJ2-1	-	TGTGCCAGCAGTTTAGGACATTTTAATGAGCAGTTCTTC	CASSLGHFNEQFF
-	TRBV19	TRBJ1-2	-	TGTGCCAGTAGTATGCAACAGGGAGCTAACTATGGCTACACCTTC	CASSMQQGANYGYTF
TRBD1	TRBV5-6	TRBJ1-5	-	TGTGCCAGCAGCTTCTTTACAGGGGAACAGCCCCAGCATTTT	CASSFFTGEQPQHF
TRBD2	TRBV10-1	TRBJ2-1	-	TGCGCCAGCAGCGGGACTAGCGGGAAGAATGAGCAGTTCTTC	CASSGTSGKNEQFF
TRBD1	TRBV19	TRBJ1-5	-	TGTGCCAGTAGTATGGGGACAGGGAGGAGCGGTCAGCCCCAGCATTTT	CASSMGTGRSGQPQHF
TRBD1	TRBV4-3	TRBJ1-2	-	TGCGCCAGCAGCCAAGATATAGGACAGGGCGGTTGGTCCTATGGCTACACCTTC	CASSQDIGQGGWSYGYTF
-	TRBV19	TRBJ1-5	-	TGTGCCAGTAGGGGACAAAGCAATCAGCCCCAGCATTTT	CASRGQSNQPQHF
TRBD1	TRBV27	TRBJ1-2	-	TGTGCCAGCAGTCCGAGGACAGGGGGGATCTATGGCTACACCTTC	CASSPRTGGIYGYTF
-	TRBV19	TRBJ2-2	-	TGTGCCAGTAGTATTCTTACGGGGGGCCGGACCGGGGAGCTGTTTTTT	CASSILTGGRTGELFF
-	TRBV19	TRBJ2-2	-	TGTGCCAGTACCCCGAACTTGTTCCGCTTGAACACCGGGGAGCTGTTTTTT	CASTPNLFRLNTGELFF
TRBD2	TRBV7-9	TRBJ2-7	-	TGTGCCAGCAGCTTAGCTCCTAGCGGGAGGACCCCCGAGCAGTACTTC	CASSLAPSGRTPEQYF
-	TRBV5-4	TRBJ1-5	once	TGTGCCAGCAGCCTAGAAGGGGGGGATCAGCCCCAGCATTTT	CASSLEGGDQPQHF